What follows is one TCR beta chain and its context. The antigen is not known. Looked up from germline, CDR1 is MDHEN and CDR2 is SYDVKM. This CDR3 is 18 amino acids long. V lost 7 bases and J lost 4; bases outside the gene matches: 11. This PCR relied on a set of 60 Vbeta primers and 13 Jbeta primers. Repertoires were generated with immunoSEQ multiplex PCR, while TCRdb's copy carries only in-frame clones and drops some. With 150,000 or so clones in the sample, the ten largest clones hold 1.5% to 2%. This entry comes from a study of cytomegalovirus exposure and HLA in healthy donors. Study background: When 350 to 500 donors were genotyped, roughly 82% of them were found to fall in the Caucasian-associated ancestry cluster.

Overall study results and limits: In all likelihood, a cluster of highly shared sequence variants was a sequencing artifact.

Sequenced material: PBMCs. The sequence was obtained from a woman in her 50s in good health and CMV-seronegative. V gene TRBV28 combines with J gene TRBJ2-3; TRBD2 aligns across 16 bases. CDR3 coding DNA: TGTGCCAGCAACCGATTAAGGGGACTAGCGGGAGGGTCAGATACGCAGTATTTT. Translation: CASNRLRGLAGGSDTQYF.